The entry below describes one T cell receptor (beta chain). Its recognized antigen is unknown. Per-nucleotide qualities are absent, and no much larger clonotype sits a single base away. To sequence the TCRbeta CDR3 region, genomic DNA was isolated from the sorted cells. The immunoSEQ Assay was used to sequence the TCRbeta CDR3 regions. Not all clones reach the TCRdb copy of this immuneACCESS table, which keeps in-frame sequences only. Checked studies attribute under half of the gap to unresolved V genes and leave the rest unexplained. Counted in this sample were tens of thousands of clones; 89% of them appeared once. The top ten hold less than 0.2% of the sample. The data originate from a study of OX40 agonist ivuxolimab in advanced cancers. Describing the broader study: Ivuxolimab was an agonistic, fully human IgG2 monoclonal antibody directed against OX40 (CD134), a costimulatory receptor. Patients were allowed to have had prior anti-PD-1, anti-PD-L1 or anti-CTLA-4 therapy, and around 41% of the dose-escalation patients had previously received checkpoint inhibitors. The point of sequencing TCRbeta in the periphery was to test whether ivuxolimab changed TCR sequence diversity and drove clonal T-cell expansion. The dose-escalation cohort was about 87% male with a mean age of approximately 59 years, ranging from about 20 to 85. Of the roughly 52 patients in dose escalation, about 20 had hepatocellular carcinoma, approximately 15 had melanoma, 9 had renal cell carcinoma and 9 had head and neck cancer. The monotherapy dose-escalation portion (N of about 50 patients) of the phase I ivuxolimab trial is reported in the paper. Partial responses occurred in three dose-escalation patients, of whom one had hepatocellular carcinoma and two had cutaneous melanoma. Intravenous ivuxolimab was administered to patients every 2 weeks at six dose levels: 0.01, 0.1, 0.3, 1.5, 3 and 10 mg/kg. The full study reports these points: In partial responders in the 0.1-3.0 mg/kg groups, normalized peripheral clonal expansion was found to be among the lowest, especially among CD8+ T cells. After ivuxolimab, more expanded clones were found on average in CD8+ T cells than in CD4+ T cells. Antigen specificity was not determined for the clonally expanded peripheral T cells. Low levels of normalized T-cell clonal expansion were also shown by some nonresponding patients. Clonal expansion of both CD4+ and CD8+ blood T cells was observed from baseline to week 6 at doses 0.1 to 3.0 mg/kg.

The trial excluded patients who had a history of autoimmune disease or were on systemic immunosuppression. Peripheral blood for TCR sequencing was drawn from every dose cohort at baseline, at cycle 4 day 1 and at cycle 7 day 1. The samples were drawn from a first-in-human, open-label, multicenter phase I dose-escalation trial of ivuxolimab. Adults with locally advanced or metastatic melanoma, renal cell carcinoma, hepatocellular carcinoma or head and neck squamous cell carcinoma were enrolled in the trial. Before TCR sequencing, CD4+ T cells and CD8+ T cells from peripheral blood were sorted into separate populations. At the junction V is shortened by 2 bases and J by 2 bases; bases outside the gene matches: 9. Based on the germline V gene (reference sequence), the CDR1 and CDR2 sequences are SGHKS and YYEKEE. The cysteine opens and the phenylalanine closes a CDR3 of 16 amino acids. Solely the CDR3 DNA is kept, with 48 bases framed from the first base.

The sequence joins TRBV5-5 to TRBJ2-5; 7 bases in between match TRBD1. This clonotype was sampled from an adult with an advanced solid tumor such as melanoma, head and neck, liver or kidney cancer. The sequencing here drew on CD4+ or CD8+ T cells sorted from blood, taken in a trial of the OX40 agonist ivuxolimab. The CDR3 reads as follows: CASSFNPGQRQETQYF. The DNA sequence is TGTGCCAGCAGCTTTAACCCGGGACAGAGACAAGAGACCCAGTACTTC.